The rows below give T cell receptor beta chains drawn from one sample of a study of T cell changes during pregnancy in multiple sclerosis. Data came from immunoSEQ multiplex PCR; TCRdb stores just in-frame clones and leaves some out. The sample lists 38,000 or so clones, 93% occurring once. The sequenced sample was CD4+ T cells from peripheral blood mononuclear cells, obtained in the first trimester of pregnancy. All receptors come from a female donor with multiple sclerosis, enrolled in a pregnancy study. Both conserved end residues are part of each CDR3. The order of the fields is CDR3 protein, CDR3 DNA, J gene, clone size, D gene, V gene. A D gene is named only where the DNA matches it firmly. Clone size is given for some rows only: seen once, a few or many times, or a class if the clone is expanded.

CASKTDPGQGTGEKLFF | TGTGCCAGCAAAACAGACCCGGGACAGGGAACCGGTGAAAAACTGTTTTTT | TRBJ1-4 | NA | TRBD1 | TRBV28
CAWSVRRGAKGYTF | TGTGCCTGGAGTGTACGTCGGGGGGCCAAGGGCTACACCTTC | TRBJ1-2 | NA | NA | TRBV30
CASSLSAANTGELFF | TGCGCCAGCAGCTTGTCAGCGGCGAACACCGGGGAGCTGTTTTTT | TRBJ2-2 | NA | NA | TRBV5-1
CASRAGQGFMNTEAFF | TGCGCCAGCAGAGCCGGACAGGGGTTCATGAACACTGAAGCTTTCTTT | TRBJ1-1 | NA | TRBD1 | TRBV5-1
CASRRTSGSYNEQFF | TGTGCCAGCAGACGGACTAGCGGGAGCTACAATGAGCAGTTCTTC | TRBJ2-1 | NA | TRBD2 | TRBV2
CASSHQTGLNTDTQYF | TGTGCCAGCAGCCATCAAACGGGGTTGAATACAGATACGCAGTATTTT | TRBJ2-3 | NA | NA | TRBV14
CASGVRGIYGYTF | TGTGCCAGCGGGGTCCGAGGGATATATGGCTACACCTTC | TRBJ1-2 | once | NA | TRBV7-2
CAISQGGNTEAFF | TGTGCCATCAGCCAGGGAGGGAACACTGAAGCTTTCTTT | TRBJ1-1 | NA | NA | TRBV10-3
CASSLGQGAGDTEAFF | TGTGCCAGCAGCTTGGGACAGGGGGCGGGCGACACTGAAGCTTTCTTT | TRBJ1-1 | NA | TRBD1 | TRBV5-4
CASSDPGLNTGELFF | TGTGCCAGTAGTGACCCGGGACTCAACACCGGGGAGCTGTTTTTT | TRBJ2-2 | NA | NA | TRBV19
CASSLDGLMNTEAFF | TGTGCCAGCAGCTTGGATGGACTTATGAACACTGAAGCTTTCTTT | TRBJ1-1 | NA | NA | TRBV5-4
CASSPLTRGGYGYTF | TGTGCCAGCAGCCCACTTACAAGGGGCGGCTATGGCTACACCTTC | TRBJ1-2 | NA | NA | TRBV7-9
CASSVGGGAPRAFF | TGTGCCAGCAGCGTAGGAGGGGGGGCCCCTCGGGCTTTCTTT | TRBJ1-1 | NA | NA | TRBV9
CASRPLDRTNYGYTF | TGTGCCAGCAGACCTCTCGACAGGACTAACTATGGCTACACCTTC | TRBJ1-2 | once | NA | TRBV11-2
CASSFTSDTEAFF | TGCGCCAGCAGCTTTACCTCGGACACTGAAGCTTTCTTT | TRBJ1-1 | NA | NA | TRBV5-1
CASSTSLMNTEAFF | TGTGCCAGCAGTACGTCCCTAATGAACACTGAAGCTTTCTTT | TRBJ1-1 | NA | NA | TRBV25-1
CASSTGWPEAFF | TGTGCCAGCTCAACAGGGTGGCCTGAAGCTTTCTTT | TRBJ1-1 | NA | NA | TRBV18
CAISEVAAYGYTF | TGTGCCATCAGTGAGGTAGCAGCCTATGGCTACACCTTC | TRBJ1-2 | NA | NA | TRBV10-3
CASSHRTSIDEQFF | TGTGCCAGCAGCCATAGGACTAGTATCGATGAGCAGTTCTTC | TRBJ2-1 | NA | TRBD2 | TRBV14
CASSFPSGGYTGELFF | TGTGCCAGCAGCTTTCCTAGCGGGGGATACACCGGGGAGCTGTTTTTT | TRBJ2-2 | NA | TRBD2 | TRBV11-2
CASRLGTGLGNTIYF | TGTGCCAGCAGACTGGGGACAGGGCTGGGAAACACCATATATTTT | TRBJ1-3 | NA | TRBD1 | TRBV27
CASSVDPPGGRTDTQYF | TGTGCCAGCAGCGTAGACCCACCAGGGGGCCGCACAGATACGCAGTATTTT | TRBJ2-3 | NA | TRBD1 | TRBV9
CASSPGLAGVNEQFF | TGTGCCAGCTCACCCGGACTAGCGGGAGTCAATGAGCAGTTCTTC | TRBJ2-1 | NA | TRBD2 | TRBV18
CASSAGPIRSGRGTGELFF | TGTGCCAGCAGCGCCGGGCCCATACGGAGCGGGAGGGGCACCGGGGAGCTGTTTTTT | TRBJ2-2 | once | TRBD2 | TRBV7-2
CASSLEGGGLRGTEAFF | TGTGCCAGCAGTTTGGAAGGGGGCGGACTGAGGGGGACTGAAGCTTTCTTT | TRBJ1-1 | NA | TRBD1 | TRBV27
CASSPRGGATNEKLFF | TGTGCCAGCTCACCTCGTGGGGGGGCGACTAATGAAAAACTGTTTTTT | TRBJ1-4 | NA | NA | TRBV18
CASRPQADRTYRWEAFF | TGTGCCAGCAGACCCCAAGCGGACAGGACCTATAGATGGGAAGCTTTCTTT | TRBJ1-1 | NA | TRBD1 | TRBV25-1
CASSLGGLANYNEQFF | TGTGCCAGCAGCTTAGGGGGACTAGCGAACTACAATGAGCAGTTCTTC | TRBJ2-1 | NA | TRBD2 | TRBV7-3
CASAGQATEAFF | TGTGCCAGCGCGGGACAGGCAACTGAAGCTTTCTTT | TRBJ1-1 | NA | TRBD1 | TRBV6-1
CASSLGASGSSGTQYF | TGCGCCAGCAGCTTGGGGGCTAGCGGGAGTTCCGGTACGCAGTATTTT | TRBJ2-3 | NA | TRBD2 | TRBV5-1
CASSSTTPGFLVDRGRDYGYTF | TGTGCCAGCAGCTCAACCACCCCTGGGTTCCTTGTCGACAGGGGACGCGATTATGGCTACACCTTC | TRBJ1-2 | NA | TRBD1 | TRBV7-7
CASSLVPASTGELFF | TGCGCCAGCAGCTTGGTCCCCGCGTCAACCGGGGAGCTGTTTTTT | TRBJ2-2 | NA | NA | TRBV5-1
CASSITGSNQPQHF | TGTGCCAGTAGTATAACAGGCAGCAATCAGCCCCAGCATTTT | TRBJ1-5 | NA | NA | TRBV19
CASSVTVDTGELFF | TGTGCCAGCAGCGTCACCGTAGACACCGGGGAGCTGTTTTTT | TRBJ2-2 | NA | NA | TRBV9
CASSPGQLAGRTDTQYF | TGTGCCAGCAGCCCCGGGCAGCTAGCGGGGAGAACAGATACGCAGTATTTT | TRBJ2-3 | NA | TRBD2 | TRBV4-2
CASSRLAGAPTDTQYF | TGCGCCAGCAGCCGTCTAGCGGGGGCCCCCACAGATACGCAGTATTTT | TRBJ2-3 | NA | TRBD2 | TRBV4-3
CASSGGLAGFPRTDTQYF | TGCGCCAGCAGTGGGGGACTAGCGGGATTTCCTCGCACAGATACGCAGTATTTT | TRBJ2-3 | NA | TRBD2 | TRBV10-1
CASSLYETSASYEQYF | TGTGCCAGCAGTTTATATGAGACTAGCGCATCCTACGAGCAGTACTTC | TRBJ2-7 | NA | TRBD2 | TRBV27
CASSLAGGGYEQFF | TGTGCCAGCAGCTTAGCGGGGGGGGGCTATGAGCAGTTCTTC | TRBJ2-1 | NA | NA | TRBV7-2
CASSKEQGSYGYTF | TGTGCCAGTAGTAAGGAGCAGGGATCTTATGGCTACACCTTC | TRBJ1-2 | few | NA | TRBV19
CASSPPGRNTEAFF | TGTGCCAGCTCACCACCGGGGAGGAACACTGAAGCTTTCTTT | TRBJ1-1 | NA | NA | TRBV18
CASSPPDRFPYEQYF | TGTGCCAGCTCACCTCCGGACAGGTTCCCCTACGAGCAGTACTTC | TRBJ2-7 | NA | TRBD1 | TRBV18
CASSQDGRAQETQYF | TGCGCCAGCAGCCAAGATGGGCGGGCACAAGAGACCCAGTACTTC | TRBJ2-5 | NA | NA | TRBV4-1
CASSYGLAGVRYTGELFF | TGCGCCAGCAGCTACGGACTAGCGGGAGTTCGTTACACCGGGGAGCTGTTTTTT | TRBJ2-2 | NA | TRBD2 | TRBV5-1
CASSLRAFSGNTIYF | TGTGCCAGCAGCTTGAGGGCGTTCTCTGGAAACACCATATATTTT | TRBJ1-3 | NA | NA | TRBV6-5
CASSFSGNTEAFF | TGTGCCAGCAGCTTTTCGGGGAACACTGAAGCTTTCTTT | TRBJ1-1 | NA | NA | TRBV7-9
CASGGNRGRRGTEAFF | TGTGCCAGCGGGGGGAACAGGGGTCGGAGGGGAACTGAAGCTTTCTTT | TRBJ1-1 | NA | TRBD1 | TRBV2
CASSLTLAGGGADTQYF | TGTGCCAGCAGCCTAACTTTAGCGGGAGGAGGTGCAGATACGCAGTATTTT | TRBJ2-3 | NA | TRBD2 | TRBV7-3
CASSPGVRENYEQYF | TGTGCCAGCTCACCAGGGGTGAGGGAAAACTACGAGCAGTACTTC | TRBJ2-7 | NA | NA | TRBV18
CASSSVGTGNTEAFF | TGTGCCAGCTCTTCGGTCGGGACAGGAAACACTGAAGCTTTCTTT | TRBJ1-1 | NA | TRBD1 | TRBV18
CASSPQGGVNTEAFF | TGTGCCAGCTCACCACAGGGGGGGGTCAACACTGAAGCTTTCTTT | TRBJ1-1 | NA | NA | TRBV18
CASSITGGDEQFF | TGTGCCAGTAGTATCACAGGGGGCGATGAGCAGTTCTTC | TRBJ2-1 | NA | TRBD1 | TRBV19
CASSPAGRGSYEQYF | TGCGCCAGCAGCCCAGCGGGGCGAGGTTCCTACGAGCAGTACTTC | TRBJ2-7 | NA | TRBD2 | TRBV5-1
CASSLEGQGVSEAFF | TGCGCCAGCAGCTTGGAGGGACAGGGTGTGAGTGAAGCTTTCTTT | TRBJ1-1 | NA | TRBD1 | TRBV5-1
CASSYPKPAGKTFF | TGTGCCAGCAGTTACCCAAAGCCCGCAGGGAAGACTTTCTTT | TRBJ1-1 | NA | NA | TRBV6-5
CASSDQLWDKSQPQHF | TGTGCCAGCAGTGATCAACTGTGGGACAAGAGTCAGCCCCAGCATTTT | TRBJ1-5 | NA | NA | TRBV6-1
CASRQNREGSYNSPLHF | TGTGCCAGCAGACAAAACAGGGAGGGTTCATATAATTCACCCCTCCACTTT | TRBJ1-6 | NA | NA | TRBV2
CASSPPHRGPAGELFF | TGTGCCAGCTCACCACCGCACAGGGGGCCGGCCGGGGAGCTGTTTTTT | TRBJ2-2 | few | TRBD1 | TRBV18
CASSPGQTYSGNTIYF | TGTGCCAGCTCCCCGGGACAGACCTACTCTGGAAACACCATATATTTT | TRBJ1-3 | NA | TRBD1 | TRBV18
CASTRQGNQPQHF | TGTGCCAGCACCAGACAGGGCAATCAGCCCCAGCATTTT | TRBJ1-5 | NA | NA | TRBV28